This TCR beta chain was obtained from a study of glioma-infiltrating T cells after dendritic cell vaccination. Overall study context: Patients received autologous tumor lysate-pulsed dendritic cell vaccination between about 2002 and 2012.

Concerning this clone: The antigen remains unidentified.

Study results and limitations: Higher pretreatment TIL content predicted longer progression-free time and survival. Complete blood and tumor specimen sets were limited to few patients.

Up to about 2 ug genomic DNA was used for TCRB CDR3 amplification. The table came from immunoSEQ multiplex PCR; TCRdb's copy has only in-frame clones and leaves some out. The sample yields some 46,000 clones, around 91% seen once. The time point was: after dendritic cell vaccination, including at tumor progression/relapse. CDR3 length: 15 residues. V was clipped by 4 bases and J by 1 base, with 14 bases between them. The sequences come from blood, collected after dendritic cell vaccination. The TCR sequence derives from a human donor with glioblastoma. The chain carries TRBV5-3 and TRBJ2-5; weak D call: TRBD1 (8 bases). TRBV5-3 is labeled an ORF, and its function is uncertain. CDR3 nucleotides: TGTGCCAGAAGCGCGAACAGGGGGGGCCAAGAGACCCAGTACTTC. Residues: CARSANRGGQETQYF.